The sample holds a few counts of the clone carrying this TCR beta chain. Its antigen remains unknown. Every single donor gave one heparinised blood draw, and these averaged around 110 mL. By way of CD45RO/CCR7/CD25/CD127/CD95/CD27, the CD4+ regulatory, stem cell-like memory, central memory and naive cells were sorted. This sample is drawn from a study of beta chain features in type 1 diabetes. Study-level background: Cells sorted and examined across all samples totaled nearly 110,000,000.

Germline CDR1 and CDR2: SGHRS and YFSETQ. The CDR3 totals 14 residues. Trimming took 2 bases from V and 1 from J; bases not matched to a gene: 3. Overall study results and limits: Patients with Type 1 diabetes showed moderately but significantly shorter TCRB CDR3s in all four CD4+ subsets. Patients showed naive, central memory and Treg TCRB repertoires that appeared more similar than those of healthy donors.

Sequenced material consisted of expressed TCRB transcripts (all of the isolated RNA was reverse transcribed). Assay used: immunoSEQ multiplex PCR; TCRdb lists only in-frame clones, some missing. The sample has some 640,000 clones; over 13% are singletons. The chain is built from TRBV5-1 and TRBJ2-7, with 7 bases identical to TRBD1. Sequencing was carried out using naive CD4+ T cells from blood. The sequence derives from a man aged 18-30 years with type 1 diabetes. CDR3 DNA: TGCGCCAGCAGCTTTTGGGGACAGTCCTACGAGCAGTACTTC. Residues: CASSFWGQSYEQYF.